A single sample gave rise to the 24 T cell receptor beta chains below, sequenced in a study of CD8 T cells in ankylosing spondylitis. TCRdb reprocessed the 5' RACE reads with MiXCR, giving one entry per CDR3 protein. The data contain about 140,000 distinct CDR3 sequences, 25% to 35% of them singletons. Sequenced input: synovial fluid, either unsorted or a sorted T cell fraction (not recorded which). Receptors were obtained from a male donor with ankylosing spondylitis.

The J gene is TRBJ2-2, the V gene TRBV5-1, with TRBD1 matching over 7 bases. Germline CDR1 reads SGHRS; CDR2 reads YFSETQ. Trimming at V came to 0 bases and at J to 3 bases, leaving 2 bases not matched to a gene. The CDR3 loop spans 15 amino acids. The CDR3 nucleotides read TGCGCCAGCAGCTTGGCGCAGGGGGACACCGGGGAGCTGTTTTTT. It translates to CASSLAQGDTGELFF.

This clonotype was seen many times. The chain is built from TRBV25-1 and TRBJ2-2; the match to TRBD2 covers 8 bases. CDR1 is MGHDK, CDR2 SYGVNS, per germline. V dropped 3 bases and J dropped 0; count of bases not matched to a gene: 15. CDR3 length equals 20 residues. CDR3 loop: CASSDTIGAGGQSNTGELFF. The DNA for the CDR3 is TGTGCCAGCAGTGACACCATAGGGGCGGGAGGACAGTCGAACACCGGGGAGCTGTTTTTT.

This clonotype has at least ten counts. V usage is TRBV24-1 and J usage is TRBJ1-2; TRBD1 aligns across 7 bases. Unmatched junction bases numbered 6, after V lost 5 bases and J lost 7 bases. The CDR3 is 13 residues long. Germline V gives CDR1 KGHDR, CDR2 SFDVKD. Here the CDR3 reads CATSVGTDRGYTF. In nucleotides, the CDR3 is TGTGCCACCAGTGTAGGGACAGATCGTGGCTACACCTTC.

The chain links TRBV7-2 to TRBJ1-5; 7 nucleotides line up with TRBD1. From germline, CDR1 is SGHTA and CDR2 FQGNSA. The CDR3 runs to 16 residues. Trimming cost V 5 bases and J 6 bases; bases outside gene matches: 13. The CDR3 protein is CASSLSSGTEFQPQHF. Here the CDR3 DNA reads TGTGCCAGCAGCCTCTCTTCCGGGACAGAGTTTCAGCCCCAGCATTTT.

This clonotype was recorded a few times. The V and J genes are TRBV7-2 and TRBJ2-1; D is possibly TRBD2 (5 bases). Trimming cost V 4 bases and J 8 bases, with 15 bases left between them. The CDR3 runs 14 residues. The germline CDR1 and CDR2 sequences are SGHTA and FQGNSA. The CDR3 DNA is TGTGCCAGCAGCTCCCGGCGAGCCGGGGATGAGCAGTTCTTC. Protein sequence: CASSSRRAGDEQFF.

The chain joins TRBV5-6 to TRBJ1-1, with no clear D. The CDR3 spans 11 residues. V was pared by 4 bases and J by 5 bases, with 6 bases between. Germline V lookup: CDR1 SGHDT, CDR2 YYEEEE. CDR3 in DNA: TGTGCCAGCAGCACCCGGACTGAAGCTTTCTTT. Amino acids: CASSTRTEAFF.

There are a few counts of this clonotype. The rearrangement uses TRBV28 and TRBJ1-1, with TRBD1 matching over 8 bases. The junction had 12 bases not matched to a gene; V was cut back by 5 bases and J by 1 base. Germline lookup yields CDR1 MDHEN and CDR2 SYDVKM. The CDR3 is 17 residues long. The CDR3 reads CASSQDRALVWNTEAFF. Here the CDR3 DNA reads TGTGCCAGCAGTCAGGACAGGGCTCTGGTATGGAACACTGAAGCTTTCTTT.

In its sample, this clonotype was seen a few times. V is TRBV18 and J is TRBJ1-6; D uncertain. Per the germline V gene, CDR1 is KGHSH and CDR2 is LQKENI. The CDR3 has 14 residues. V dropped 5 bases and J dropped 5 bases, with 10 bases sitting between them. Here the CDR3 reads CASSGDTNNSPLHF. In nucleotides, the CDR3 is TGTGCCAGCTCAGGAGACACCAATAATTCACCCCTCCACTTT. The full variable domain, rest sourced from reference TRBV18 and TRBJ1-6, is NAGVMQNPRHLVRRRGQEARLRCSPMKGHSHVYWYRQLPEEGLKFMVYLQKENIIDESGMPKERFSAEFPKEGPSILRIQQVVRGDSAAYFCASSGDTNNSPLHFGNGTRLTVT.

This clonotype was seen a handful of times. The V call is TRBV20-1, the J call TRBJ1-1; D not certain. The CDR3 length is 8 residues. The germline CDR1 and CDR2 sequences are DFQATT and SNEGSKA (reference sequence). The CDR3 DNA follows: TGCATGAGCACTGAAGCTTTCTTT. As protein: CMSTEAFF.

Many counts were recorded for this clonotype. V and J are TRBV7-7 and TRBJ2-5, with TRBD2 matching over 9 bases. V lost 5 bases, J lost 3 bases, and 7 bases stayed unmatched. Germline V CDR1 and CDR2: SSHAT, FNYEAQ (reference sequence). The CDR3 contains 15 residues. Here the CDR3 reads CASSPLTSGKETQYF. The CDR3 bases are TGTGCCAGCAGCCCCTTGACTAGCGGTAAAGAGACCCAGTACTTC.

The V gene is TRBV6-1, the J gene TRBJ2-7; possibly TRBD2 for D (5 bases). This CDR3 contains 12 residues. Trimming took off 6 bases at V and 7 bases at J, with 13 bases between the two ends. Germline V gives CDR1 MNHNS, CDR2 SASEGT. Written as DNA, the CDR3 is TGTGCCAGCAGCCATCCGGGCGGGGAGCAGTACTTC. Its translation: CASSHPGGEQYF.

DNA for the CDR3: TGTGCCAGCAGCCAACCTAACAGGCGCTCCGAAGCTTTCTTT. This gives the protein CASSQPNRRSEAFF. J is TRBJ1-1 and V is TRBV6-1; D possibly corresponds to TRBD1 (5 bases). Trimming stripped 6 bases from V and 8 bases from J, with 19 bases between. CDR3 length: 14 amino acids. Per germline, CDR1 MNHNS and CDR2 SASEGT.

This clonotype was seen many times. CDR3: CASSPLGTGDEQYF. The CDR3 region has the DNA TGTGCCAGCTCACCACTCGGAACGGGGGACGAGCAGTACTTC. The V and J genes are TRBV18 and TRBJ2-7; weak D call: TRBD2 (6 bases). The CDR3 spans 14 residues. The germline V and J ends were trimmed by 1 base and 5 bases, with 12 bases remaining between them. Germline values: CDR1 KGHSH, CDR2 LQKENI.

This clonotype has a handful of counts. Written as DNA, the CDR3 is TGTGCCAGCAGTCAATCGGACCGAGCGACTGAAGCTTTCTTT. Translating it yields CASSQSDRATEAFF. The V gene is TRBV28, the J gene TRBJ1-1; no firm D call. Germline V CDR1 and CDR2: MDHEN, SYDVKM. The length of the CDR3 is 14 residues. V lost 5 bases and J 5 bases, leaving 15 bases between the germline ends.

This clonotype was detected a few times. This chain joins TRBV11-3 and TRBJ2-7; weak D call: TRBD1 (5 bases). CDR3 length: 13 residues. V shed 6 bases and J shed 1 base, with 10 bases lying between them. Germline V gene data show CDR1 as SGHNT and CDR2 as YENEEA. In DNA form, the CDR3 reads TGTGCCAGCAGGATGCAGGGTTCCTACGAGCAGTACTTC. Amino acid sequence: CASRMQGSYEQYF.

The chain joins TRBV10-3 to TRBJ1-2; D remains unclear. This CDR3 spans 15 amino acids. Germline CDR1 reads ENHRY; CDR2 reads SYGVKD. V was trimmed by 0 bases and J by 4 bases, leaving 12 bases between them. The CDR3 nucleotides read TGTGCCATCAGTGAGTCAGGGTCCTTTCTCTATGGCTACACCTTC. This codes for CAISESGSFLYGYTF.

In this sample, this clonotype turned up a few times. V gene TRBV7-2 combines with J gene TRBJ1-2; weak D call: TRBD1 (5 bases). Germline lookup yields CDR1 SGHTA and CDR2 FQGNSA. The CDR3 sequence is 14 residues long. V was shortened by 4 bases and J by 7 bases, with 16 bases between the two germline ends. This CDR3 is CASSSAGAGSGYTF. As DNA, the CDR3 is TGTGCCAGCAGCTCGGCCGGGGCAGGGTCTGGCTACACCTTC.

The chain is built from TRBV25-1 and TRBJ1-4; 8 bases are a match to TRBD1. V gave up 1 base and J gave up 7 bases; unmatched junction bases: 8. The CDR3 has 16 residues. CDR1 is MGHDK, CDR2 SYGVNS, per germline. The CDR3 is CASSESRTGYTEKLFF. The CDR3 coding sequence is TGTGCCAGCAGTGAATCCCGGACAGGGTATACTGAAAAACTGTTTTTT.

This clonotype was counted only a few times. DNA for the CDR3: TGTGCCAGCGCAGTTCAGGGCAGCACAGATACGCAGTATTTT. It codes for CASAVQGSTDTQYF. The V gene is TRBV6-1, the J gene TRBJ2-3; D is perhaps TRBD1 (5 bases). The CDR3 is made up of 14 amino acids. Germline loops: CDR1 MNHNS, CDR2 SASEGT. V was trimmed by 8 bases and J by 0 bases, leaving 12 bases between them.

The chain combines TRBV7-3 with TRBJ2-1; 12 positions agree with TRBD1. The germline gives CDR1 SGHTA, CDR2 FQGTGA. After removal of 2 bases from V and 9 bases from J, the junction contained 8 bases not matched to a gene. The CDR3 extends over 16 amino acids. CDR3 nucleotides: TGTGCCAGCAGCTTAGGTTTGGGACAGGGGGCCACTGAGCAGTTCTTC. Its protein product is CASSLGLGQGATEQFF.

Many counts were recorded for this clonotype. The DNA for the CDR3 is TGTGCCAGCAGTTTAGCGGCGGTTCTGAACACTGAAGCTTTCTTT. Translation: CASSLAAVLNTEAFF. The V call is TRBV12-3 or TRBV12-4, the J call TRBJ1-1; D remains ambiguous. The CDR3 has 15 residues. V lost 0 bases and J lost 0, with 8 bases in between.

This clonotype has ten or more counts. This chain uses TRBV4-3 with TRBJ2-3, with 7 bases fitting TRBD2. The ends lost 0 bases at V and 5 bases at J; junction bases unmatched: 5. This CDR3 spans 15 amino acids. Germline values: CDR1 LGHNA, CDR2 YSLEER. The CDR3 sequence is CASSQDRDYGDTQYF. In nucleotides, the CDR3 is TGCGCCAGCAGCCAAGATCGGGACTATGGAGATACGCAGTATTTT.

The CDR3 DNA reads as TGTGCCAGCAGCCCCACAGGGGCGCTGAACACCGGGGAGCTGTTTTTT. This codes for CASSPTGALNTGELFF. The chain links TRBV7-3 to TRBJ2-2, with 7 bases fitting TRBD1. With 5 bases clipped from V and 1 base from J, the junction kept 7 bases outside the gene matches. This CDR3 has 16 residues. In germline, CDR1 is SGHTA, CDR2 FQGTGA.

This clonotype has a handful of counts. The chain is built from TRBV6-6 and TRBJ1-5; D gene ambiguous. V was trimmed by 6 bases and J by 4 bases, leaving 10 bases between them. Germline values: CDR1 MNHNY, CDR2 SVGAGI (reference sequence). The CDR3 runs 13 residues. The CDR3 nucleotides read TGTGCCAGCAGGTCACAGATGAATCAGCCCCAGCATTTT. It translates to CASRSQMNQPQHF.